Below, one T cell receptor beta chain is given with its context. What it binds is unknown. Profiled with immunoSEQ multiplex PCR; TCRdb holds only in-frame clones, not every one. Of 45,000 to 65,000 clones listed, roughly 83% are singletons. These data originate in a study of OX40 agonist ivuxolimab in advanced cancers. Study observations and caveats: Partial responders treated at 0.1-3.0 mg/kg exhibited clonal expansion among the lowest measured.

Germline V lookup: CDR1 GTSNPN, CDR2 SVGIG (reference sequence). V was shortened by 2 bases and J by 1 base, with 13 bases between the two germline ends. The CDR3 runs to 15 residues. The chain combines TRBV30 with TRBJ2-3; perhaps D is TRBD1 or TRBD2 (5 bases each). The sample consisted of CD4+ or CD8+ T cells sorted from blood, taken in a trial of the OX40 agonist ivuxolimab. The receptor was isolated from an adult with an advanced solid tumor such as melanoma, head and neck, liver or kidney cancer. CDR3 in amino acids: CAWSLRDGRTDTQYF. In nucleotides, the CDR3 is TGTGCCTGGAGTCTCCGGGACGGGCGCACAGATACGCAGTATTTT. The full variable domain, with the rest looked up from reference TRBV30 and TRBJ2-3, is SQTIHQWPATLVQPVGSPLSLECTVEGTSNPNLYWYRQAAGRGLQLLFYSVGIGQISSEVPQNLSASRPQDRQFILSSKKLLLSDSGFYLCAWSLRDGRTDTQYFGPGTRLTVL.